The TCR beta chain described here comes from a study of identical twins. Study results and caveats: Abundant beta clonotypes from cord blood bore fewer insertions; memory repertoires lacked this pattern. Invariant MAIT and iNKT cells may have partly biased zero-insertion analyses. Conclusions were based on cross-sectional statistical analysis, without following the same donors.

The CDR3 runs to 17 residues. Losses at the gene ends were 8 bases for V and 0 bases for J; bases not matched to a gene: 12. Germline CDR1 reads SGHTA; CDR2 reads FQGNSA. In its sample, this clonotype was seen a few times. Its antigen is still unknown. MiXCR was run by TCRdb on the 5' RACE reads, yielding one entry per CDR3 protein. The sample consists of 690,000 or so distinct CDR3 sequences, approximately 6.1% of them appearing once. The sample comprised naive T cells sorted from blood. The receptor's source is a man aged 18 to 30 in good health. V and J are TRBV7-2 and TRBJ2-2; 7 nucleotides line up with TRBD2. The CDR3 protein is CASVQWGGPSNTGELFF. For the CDR3, the DNA is TGTGCCAGCGTGCAGTGGGGGGGTCCCTCGAACACCGGGGAGCTGTTTTTT.